Given below is one T cell receptor beta chain in context. Its antigen is as yet unknown. These data are taken from a study of response to subunit inactivated influenza vaccine. Points from the study as a whole: Every seasonal influenza vaccination brings in few new T cells, the authors suggested.

TCRdb recomputed calls from the RT-PCR reads with MiXCR, one row per CDR3 protein. The sample includes hundreds of thousands of distinct CDR3 sequences, approximately 12% of them seen just once. The V end lost 2 bases, the J end lost 1 base, and 7 bases lay between the germline ends. The CDR3 has 13 amino acids. CDR1 DFQATT and CDR2 SNEGSKA come from the germline V gene (reference sequence). The receptor was isolated from a man aged 50-60 years who received an inactivated influenza vaccine. This chain uses TRBV20-1 with TRBJ2-3; D gene unclear. The material was PBMCs from blood, obtained on the day of vaccination. The CDR3 spells CSARRQGTDTQYF. As DNA, the CDR3 is TGCAGTGCTAGAAGGCAGGGCACAGATACGCAGTATTTT.